The 8 T cell receptor beta chains below all came from one sample that was sequenced in a study of CD8+CD57+ T cells in acquired aplastic anemia. The TCR beta profiling, which covered VDJ combination and CDR3 sequence, was carried out using genomic DNA as the template. TCRdb called the reads again in MiXCR, with one record for every CDR3 protein. The sample lists around 430,000 distinct CDR3 sequences; about a third were seen once. Patients chosen for sequencing had CD8+CD57+ cells that had expanded, as shown by flow cytometry. The sample was sorted CD4+, CD8+, or CD8+CD57+ T cells (not recorded which) from PBMCs. These receptors originate from a human donor with aplastic anemia.

The chain joins TRBV30 to TRBJ1-6, with 7 bases that match TRBD1. This CDR3 contains 14 residues. J was trimmed by 5 bases and V by 5 bases; bases with no gene match: 6. Germline CDR1 reads GTSNPN; CDR2 reads SVGIG (reference sequence). For the CDR3, the DNA is TGTGCCTGGGCCGGGACAGTAGATAATTCACCCCTCCACTTT. Encoded protein: CAWAGTVDNSPLHF.

This clonotype was detected a few times. V gene TRBV11-2 combines with J gene TRBJ2-3, with 11 bases matching TRBD2. The length of the CDR3 is 18 residues. CDR1 is SGHAT and CDR2 is FQNNGV in the germline V gene. The trim removed 3 bases at V and 0 bases at J, leaving 8 bases unmatched. The CDR3 region is CASSLKYRTSGSTDTQYF. The CDR3, as DNA: TGTGCCAGCAGCTTGAAATACAGGACTAGCGGGAGCACAGATACGCAGTATTTT.

This clonotype has only a few counts. This sequence joins TRBV10-1 and TRBJ1-2; D unclear. The CDR3 contains 13 residues. Trimming took off 3 bases at V and 6 bases at J, with 11 bases between the two ends. Per the germline V gene, CDR1 is WNHNN and CDR2 is SYGVQD (reference sequence). CDR3 sequence (DNA): TGCGCCAGCAGTGACGGGCATGGCCATGGCTACACCTTC. This gives the protein CASSDGHGHGYTF.

This rearrangement joins TRBV7-3 to TRBJ1-1; the match to TRBD1 covers 8 bases. CDR3 size: 15 residues. V dropped 2 bases and J dropped 3; count of bases not matched to a gene: 5. In germline, CDR1 is SGHTA, CDR2 FQGTGA. The CDR3 DNA follows: TGTGCCAGCAGCTTACAGGGGGCGTGGGACACTGAAGCTTTCTTT. It translates to CASSLQGAWDTEAFF. The complete variable domain, with remaining parts taken from reference TRBV7-3 and TRBJ1-1, reads GAGVSQTPSNKVTEKGKYVELRCDPISGHTALYWYRQSLGQGPEFLIYFQGTGAADDSGLPNDRFFAVRPEGSVSTLKIQRTERGDSAVYLCASSLQGAWDTEAFFGQGTRLTVV.

The chain combines TRBV6-1 with TRBJ1-1, with TRBD1 matching 8 bases. Per germline, CDR1 MNHNS and CDR2 SASEGT. After removal of 6 bases from V and 10 bases from J, the junction contained 4 bases not matched to a gene. This CDR3 comprises 11 residues. CDR3 loop: CASSTDRGAFF. As DNA, the CDR3 is TGTGCCAGCAGCACCGACAGGGGAGCTTTCTTT.

This clonotype was recorded many times. This chain's CDR3 is CASSPDRGEKLFF. For the CDR3, the DNA is TGTGCCAGCAGCCCGGACAGGGGTGAAAAACTGTTTTTT. V usage is TRBV7-3 and J usage is TRBJ1-4; 9 bases match TRBD1. This CDR3 has 13 residues. Germline CDR1 and CDR2: SGHTA and FQGTGA. Unmatched junction bases numbered 2, after V lost 5 bases and J lost 7 bases.

This clonotype came up many times. The chain is built from TRBV20-1 and TRBJ1-1; D remains ambiguous. Looked up from germline, CDR1 is DFQATT and CDR2 is SNEGSKA (reference sequence). V was cut by 4 bases and J by 11 bases, with 23 bases left in between. The CDR3 sequence is 14 residues long. CDR3: CSATQSRVVDLAFF. The CDR3 DNA sequence: TGCAGTGCTACGCAAAGTCGGGTCGTCGACTTGGCTTTCTTT.

This rearrangement joins TRBV19 to TRBJ2-3; D possibly corresponds to TRBD1 (6 bases). Germline loops: CDR1 LNHDA, CDR2 SQIVND (reference sequence). The CDR3 length is 17 residues. V was pared by 5 bases and J by 1 base, with 19 bases between. As DNA, the CDR3 is TGTGCCAGTAGTTGGGGGCTTTGGGGAGCTCGCACAGATACGCAGTATTTT. Its translation: CASSWGLWGARTDTQYF.